A selection of T cell receptor beta chains follows, all from one sample in a study of blood T cell repertoires in COVID-19. Only in-frame clones appear in the TCRdb table, and some are missing; sequencing was by immunoSEQ multiplex PCR. Of about 200,000 clones in the sample, over 80% were seen once. The sample comprised PBMCs or T cells enriched from blood (not recorded which). The source of these receptors is a man aged 30 to 39 who had recovered from COVID-19. The conserved cysteine and the conserved F or W are not part of the CDR3 here.

V	J	CDR3
TRBV4-2	TRBJ2-1	ASSQDQAVTYNEQF
TRBV6-6	TRBJ2-4	ASSYWPTGVDHIQY
TRBV7-8	TRBJ2-7	ASIQLGHSLDEQY
TRBV10-2	TRBJ2-7	ASTGLAGYEQY
TRBV3-1/TRBV3-2	TRBJ2-7	ASSQRSGTGGYEQY
TRBV9	TRBJ2-1	ASSVRGLGAYNEQF
TRBV23-1	TRBJ1-1	ASSQSSAVMVTRDGQGMFTEAF
TRBV19	TRBJ2-1	ASSSPGTSGSMGQF
TRBV10-2	TRBJ1-2	ASSARLGDRINYGYT
TRBV7-9	TRBJ1-4	ASSSRDRNEKLF
TRBV11-3	TRBJ2-1	ASSFGTEDNEQF
TRBV18	TRBJ2-3	ASSPTDRGADTDTQY
TRBV5-4	TRBJ2-2	ASSRPTNRGLLDTGELF